This TCR beta chain was captured in a study of graft-versus-host responses after intestinal transplantation. Study-level background: Multivisceral, liver-intestinal, or isolated intestinal transplants were performed in recipients. All recipients were given anti-thymocyte globulin induction, and tacrolimus and steroids were then administered for 3 to 4 years. Study conclusions and caveats: Early post-transplant falls in HvG clones accompanied the peak levels of circulating GvH clones. GvH clones were found in recipient marrow; some appeared first in ileum or blood.

Assay: immunoSEQ multiplex PCR; the TCRdb copy retains only in-frame clones and omits some. The data contain under 9,000 clones, around 74% of them singletons. On this clone itself: Its antigen is not identified.

Graft tissue was processed to release intraepithelial and lamina propria lymphocytes. The CDR3 spans 13 residues. CDR1 and CDR2 (germline): SNHLY, FYNNEI. V lost 5 bases to trimming and J lost 3 bases, with 11 bases between them. The chain employs TRBV2 and TRBJ2-7; the D gene is possibly TRBD2 (5 bases). This TCR was sampled from a human patient who received an intestinal transplant, so some T cells may come from the graft donor. The material was ileum tissue, obtained approximately 490 days after intestinal transplant. The CDR3 DNA reads as TGTGCCAGCAGTCGGACGGGAAGCTACGAGCAGTACTTC. Translated, it gives CASSRTGSYEQYF.